A selection of T cell receptor beta chains follows, all from one sample in a study of blood T cell repertoires in COVID-19. Assay used: immunoSEQ multiplex PCR; TCRdb lists only in-frame clones, some missing. The profile shows 450,000 or so clones, 70% to 90% of them singletons. The sequenced sample consisted of peripheral blood. These receptors originate from a woman between 35 and 50 years old with COVID-19, enrolled during active disease. The CDR3 runs from the conserved cysteine through the conserved F or W. The order of the fields is D gene, V gene, clone size, J gene, CDR3 DNA, CDR3 protein. The D gene is left open where the match is weak. Clone size appears in some rows only: once, few, many, or a class for an expanded clone.

D: NA; V: TRBV5-1; size: NA; J: TRBJ2-3; DNA: TGCGCCAGCAGCCCGCGGGACGGGTCTAGCACAGATACGCAGTATTTT; CDR3: CASSPRDGSSTDTQYF
D: TRBD1; V: TRBV19; size: few; J: TRBJ1-1; DNA: TGTGCCAGTAGTTATGGGACAGCAAACACTGAAGCTTTCTTT; CDR3: CASSYGTANTEAFF
D: TRBD1; V: TRBV29-1; size: NA; J: TRBJ1-2; DNA: TGCAGCGGGGGTGGGCAGGGGGCCCCCCAGAACACCTTC; CDR3: CSGGGQGAPQNTF
D: NA; V: TRBV7-2; size: NA; J: TRBJ2-3; DNA: TGTGCCAGCAGCACCCAGACTGCCGGTACGCAGTATTTT; CDR3: CASSTQTAGTQYF
D: TRBD2; V: TRBV10-3; size: NA; J: TRBJ2-7; DNA: TGTGCCATCAGTCCGGGTGGCGGGAGGTTATCCGAGCAGTACTTC; CDR3: CAISPGGGRLSEQYF
D: NA; V: TRBV19; size: NA; J: TRBJ1-1; DNA: TGTGCCAGTAGTCCTCGCGGGAGCACTGAAGCTTTCTTT; CDR3: CASSPRGSTEAFF
D: TRBD1; V: TRBV29-1; size: once; J: TRBJ1-1; DNA: TGCAGCTCCGACAGGGGCACTGAAGCTTTCTTT; CDR3: CSSDRGTEAFF
D: TRBD1; V: TRBV7-9; size: NA; J: TRBJ2-7; DNA: TGTGCCAGCCGACAGGGAAAGTACGAGCAGTACTTC; CDR3: CASRQGKYEQYF
D: TRBD1; V: TRBV5-6; size: NA; J: TRBJ1-2; DNA: TGTGCCAGCAGCTTGGCCCTGGCAGGGGGCGGCTATGGCTACACCTTC; CDR3: CASSLALAGGGYGYTF
D: NA; V: TRBV18; size: few; J: TRBJ2-2; DNA: TGTGCCAGCTCACCTAATCTGAACACCGGGGAGCTGTTTTTT; CDR3: CASSPNLNTGELFF
D: NA; V: TRBV6-5; size: NA; J: TRBJ1-1; DNA: TGTGCCAGCAGTTACTCGAACAGTGGGTTCACTGAAGCTTTCTTT; CDR3: CASSYSNSGFTEAFF
D: NA; V: TRBV28; size: once; J: TRBJ1-2; DNA: TGTGCCAGCAGTTTACCGGTCACGGGAGGCTACACCTTC; CDR3: CASSLPVTGGYTF
D: NA; V: TRBV9; size: NA; J: TRBJ1-6; DNA: TGTGCCAGCAGCCCGAGAGGAGGAGGAACACCCCTCCACTTT; CDR3: CASSPRGGGTPLHF
D: NA; V: TRBV28; size: NA; J: TRBJ1-5; DNA: TGTGCCAGCACGGTCGGGGGGAATAGCAATCAGCCCCAGCATTTT; CDR3: CASTVGGNSNQPQHF
D: TRBD1; V: TRBV29-1; size: NA; J: TRBJ1-4; DNA: TGCAGCGTTTACACAGGGGGCCGTCGTGAAAAACTGTTTTTT; CDR3: CSVYTGGRREKLFF
D: NA; V: TRBV5-1; size: once; J: TRBJ2-3; DNA: TGCGCCAGCAGCTTGAGTCCGGGAGAAACAGATACGCAGTATTTT; CDR3: CASSLSPGETDTQYF
D: TRBD1; V: TRBV7-8; size: few; J: TRBJ1-5; DNA: TGTGCCAGCAGCTTGGTGGCCCAGGGGGGTCAGCCCCAGCATTTT; CDR3: CASSLVAQGGQPQHF
D: NA; V: TRBV29-1; size: NA; J: TRBJ1-4; DNA: TGCAGCGTAGGACTCCCCCGGGGTGAAAAACTGTTTTTT; CDR3: CSVGLPRGEKLFF
D: NA; V: TRBV6-2/TRBV6-3; size: NA; J: TRBJ1-2; DNA: TGTGCCAGCAGTTATTCCCTCTATGGCTACACCTTC; CDR3: CASSYSLYGYTF
D: NA; V: TRBV11-3; size: NA; J: TRBJ2-7; DNA: TGTGCCAGCAGCTTAGAGGGTCCCGGCGGAACGGTCTACGAGCAGTACTTC; CDR3: CASSLEGPGGTVYEQYF
D: NA; V: TRBV20-1; size: NA; J: TRBJ2-5; DNA: TGCAGTGCCGGGACATATGAGACCCAGTACTTC; CDR3: CSAGTYETQYF
D: NA; V: TRBV9; size: NA; J: TRBJ2-1; DNA: TGTGCCAGCAGCGTAGTTGGGGCAGTCAATGAGCAGTTCTTC; CDR3: CASSVVGAVNEQFF